The T cell receptor beta chain described here comes from a study of OX40 agonist ivuxolimab in advanced cancers. Study in general: Ivuxolimab, an antibody that agonizes OX40 (CD134), was administered to the patients.

General observations from the study: CD8+ T cells were the subset that, on average, had more expanded clones than CD4+. By week 6 at 0.1 to 3.0 mg/kg, blood CD4+ and CD8+ T cells had expanded clonally.

In regard to this clone: The antigen remains undetermined.

The table came from immunoSEQ multiplex PCR; TCRdb's copy has only in-frame clones and leaves some out. The sample yields some 86,000 clones, 91% seen once. The sequence came from an adult with an advanced solid tumor such as melanoma, head and neck, liver or kidney cancer. This material consisted of CD4+ or CD8+ T cells sorted from blood, taken in a trial of the OX40 agonist ivuxolimab.

CDR3 residues: CASRRQTYEQYF. The CDR3 region has the DNA TGTGCCAGCAGGCGTCAAACCTACGAGCAGTACTTC. This chain joins TRBV6-6 and TRBJ2-7; D unclear. Trimming cost V 6 bases and J 2 bases, with 8 bases left between them. In germline, CDR1 is MNHNY, CDR2 SVGAGI (reference sequence). The CDR3 loop spans 12 amino acids.